This T cell receptor beta chain was sequenced during a study of T cells in Graves' hyperthyroidism and ophthalmopathy. The overall study: Peripheral blood collection took place at initial diagnosis, before any treatment.

What was amplified from RNA transcripts were TCR beta CDR3 regions. In the first-round RT-PCR of the TCR CDR3, the HTBI primer set was used. TCRdb re-analysed the multiplex PCR reads in MiXCR, keeping a single row per CDR3 protein. The data hold approximately 560,000 distinct CDR3 sequences, with about a sixth observed a single time. Germline CDR1 MNHNS, CDR2 SASEGT. The CDR3 has 15 amino acids. V was clipped by 3 bases and J by 3 bases; unmatched bases: 4. This clonotype was seen a few times. The chain recombines TRBV6-1 with TRBJ1-5; 8 positions match TRBD1. The source material was blood. The source is a woman in her thirties with Graves' hyperthyroidism. CDR3 nucleotide sequence: TGTGCCAGCAGTGACCGGGACAGGCCCAATCAGCCCCAGCATTTT. Its translation is CASSDRDRPNQPQHF.